Detailed here is one T cell receptor (beta chain). This clone's antigen is unknown. No clone much larger than this one lies a single base away; base qualities are absent. The data are from a study of blood T cell repertoires in COVID-19 (dated by TCRdb to 2020 to 2022). Describing the broader study: Samples from collaborators originated in the United States, Italy and Spain and spanned both the acute and convalescent phases of COVID-19. The prospective study material was composed of cDNA or gDNA derived from T cells, B-cell-depleted T cells, or PBMCs. Subjects who had been exposed to COVID-19, were actively infected with it, or had recovered from it provided the deeply sampled blood TCRbeta repertoires that made up the dataset. The repertoires were made available in a free public database intended to serve as a resource for research on the immune response to SARS-CoV-2. A de-identified subject ID, COVID-19 status, age in years and sex were almost always included in the sample metadata. Where HLA class I and class II types were available, the types were taken from metadata supplied by the sample provider, not from assay-based typing. Samples came from the ongoing ImmuneRACE study (first 160 participants) plus 1,254 subjects from 6 global collaborators.

According to the germline V gene (reference sequence), CDR1 reads SEHNR and CDR2 reads FQNEAQ. The CDR3 measures 14 amino acids from cysteine to phenylalanine. The retained sequence is limited to the CDR3, 42 bases, with the frame set at the first base. V is reduced by 0 bases and J by 11 bases, leaving a spacing of 17 bases between them. One collaborating source in Seattle enrolled patients during active infection and followed them longitudinally through the course of disease. Whole blood was collected in K2EDTA tubes by collaborating institutions according to the institutions' own protocols. Collaborator samples were shipped for TCRbeta analysis as frozen whole blood, isolated PBMCs, or DNA extracted from either sample type. TCRbeta CDR3 regions were amplified from genomic DNA using the immunoSEQ Assay, a bias-controlled multiplex PCR. Per the original workflow: Nucleated cell counts per sample were estimated from amplification of reference gene primers within the assay. Sequence reads were collapsed and filtered to measure the absolute abundance of every unique TCRbeta CDR3 rearrangement. Productive Simpson clonality was computed per sample as the square root of Simpson's diversity index over productive rearrangements. Sourced from immuneACCESS, this table was stored by TCRdb with only in-frame sequences that have V and J called. A share of the clones is absent; for the studies checked, an unresolved V gene accounts for under half, and the remainder has no known explanation. Clone size and the V and J calls come from that table; the DNA yielded D and trimming. In this sample the table shows approximately 280,000 clones, around 84% of which occur a single time. The ten top clones hold about 1.5% of the sample.

Study-wide findings and limitations: Clinical and demographic metadata were provided uncurated, with the amount varying by source and participant.

The chain is encoded by TRBV7-9 joined to TRBJ2-7; the D segment could be TRBD2, given 5 matching bases. The material sequenced was peripheral blood. The source of this sequence is a human donor with COVID-19, enrolled during active disease. The donor label of this sample is uncertain. Here the CDR3 is given as CASSLAPPWGAKYF. The nucleotide sequence reads as follows: TGTGCCAGCAGCTTAGCGCCCCCGTGGGGAGCAAAGTACTTC.